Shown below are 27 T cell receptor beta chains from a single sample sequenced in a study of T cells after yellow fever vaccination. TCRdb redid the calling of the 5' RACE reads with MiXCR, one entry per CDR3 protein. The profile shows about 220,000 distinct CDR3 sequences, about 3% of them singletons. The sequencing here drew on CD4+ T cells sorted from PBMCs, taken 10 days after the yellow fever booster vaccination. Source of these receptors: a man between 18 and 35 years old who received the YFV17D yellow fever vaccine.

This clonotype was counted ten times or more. The CDR3 here is CSARGGLAGGRWETQYF. The CDR3, as DNA: TGCAGTGCTAGGGGCGGACTAGCGGGGGGCCGTTGGGAGACCCAGTACTTC. This chain joins TRBV20-1 and TRBJ2-5; 14 bases agree with TRBD2. With V trimmed by 3 bases and J by 5 bases, 11 bases remained unmatched. The CDR3 totals 17 residues. Per germline, CDR1 DFQATT and CDR2 SNEGSKA (reference sequence).

This CDR3 is CATPSSGANVLTF. The CDR3 DNA follows: TGTGCCACTCCCAGCTCTGGGGCCAACGTCCTGACTTTC. This sequence joins TRBV24-1 and TRBJ2-6; D call uncertain. Germline V lookup: CDR1 KGHDR, CDR2 SFDVKD. Deletions cut 10 bases from V and 0 bases from J, with 6 bases between. CDR3 size: 13 residues.

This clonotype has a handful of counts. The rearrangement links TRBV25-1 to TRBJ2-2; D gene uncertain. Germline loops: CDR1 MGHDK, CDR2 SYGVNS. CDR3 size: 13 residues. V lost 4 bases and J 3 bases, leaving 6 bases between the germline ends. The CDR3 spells CASSGLHTGELFF. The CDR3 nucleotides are TGTGCCAGCAGTGGACTGCACACCGGGGAGCTGTTTTTT.

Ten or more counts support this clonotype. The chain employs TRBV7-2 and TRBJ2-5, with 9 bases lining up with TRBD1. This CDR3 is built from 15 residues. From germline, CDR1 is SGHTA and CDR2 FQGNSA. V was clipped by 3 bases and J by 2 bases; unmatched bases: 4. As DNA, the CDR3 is TGTGCCAGCAGCTTTGGACAGGGGAAACAAGAGACCCAGTACTTC. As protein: CASSFGQGKQETQYF.

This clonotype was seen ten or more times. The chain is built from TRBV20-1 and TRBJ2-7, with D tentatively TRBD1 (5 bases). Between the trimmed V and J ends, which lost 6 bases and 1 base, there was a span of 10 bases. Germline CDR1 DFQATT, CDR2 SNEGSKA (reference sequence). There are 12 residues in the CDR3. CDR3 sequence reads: CSARRGSYEQYF. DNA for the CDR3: TGCAGTGCCCGAAGGGGATCCTACGAGCAGTACTTC.

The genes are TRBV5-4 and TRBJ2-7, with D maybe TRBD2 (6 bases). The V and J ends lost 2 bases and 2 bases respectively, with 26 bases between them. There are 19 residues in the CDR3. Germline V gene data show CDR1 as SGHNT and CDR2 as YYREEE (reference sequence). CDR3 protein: CASSFWGVDVNSSTYEQYV. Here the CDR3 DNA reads TGTGCCAGCAGCTTCTGGGGGGTAGACGTAAATAGCAGTACCTACGAGCAGTACGTC.

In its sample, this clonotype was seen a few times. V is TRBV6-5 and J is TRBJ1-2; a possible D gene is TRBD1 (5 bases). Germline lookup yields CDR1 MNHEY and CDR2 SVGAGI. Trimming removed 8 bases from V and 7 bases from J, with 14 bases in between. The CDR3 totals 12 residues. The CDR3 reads CASYGQPGGYTF. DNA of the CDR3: TGTGCCAGCTACGGACAACCGGGTGGCTACACCTTC.

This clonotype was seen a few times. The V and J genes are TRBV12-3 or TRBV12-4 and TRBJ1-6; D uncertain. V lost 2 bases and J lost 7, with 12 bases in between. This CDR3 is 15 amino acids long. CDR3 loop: CASSLNTPRNSPLHF. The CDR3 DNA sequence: TGTGCCAGCAGTTTAAACACGCCTCGGAATTCACCCCTCCACTTT.

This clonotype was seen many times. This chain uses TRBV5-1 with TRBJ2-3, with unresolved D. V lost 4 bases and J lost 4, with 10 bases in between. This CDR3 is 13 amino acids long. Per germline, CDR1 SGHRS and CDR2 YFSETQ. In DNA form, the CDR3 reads TGCGCCAGCAGCCGAACAGCCGCAGATACGCAGTATTTT. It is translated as CASSRTAADTQYF.

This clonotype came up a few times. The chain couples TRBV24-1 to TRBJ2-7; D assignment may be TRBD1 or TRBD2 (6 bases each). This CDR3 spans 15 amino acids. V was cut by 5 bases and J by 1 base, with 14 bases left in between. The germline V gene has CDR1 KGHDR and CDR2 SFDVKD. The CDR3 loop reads CATSVSRGQSYEQYV. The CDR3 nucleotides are TGTGCCACCAGTGTCTCCCGGGGGCAATCCTACGAGCAGTACGTC.

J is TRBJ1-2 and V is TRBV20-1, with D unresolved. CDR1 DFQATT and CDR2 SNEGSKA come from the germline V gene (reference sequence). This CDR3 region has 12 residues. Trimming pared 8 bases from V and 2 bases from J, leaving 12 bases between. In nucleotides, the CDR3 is TGCAGTCCATCTCCGGGGAACTATGGCTACACCTTC. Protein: CSPSPGNYGYTF.

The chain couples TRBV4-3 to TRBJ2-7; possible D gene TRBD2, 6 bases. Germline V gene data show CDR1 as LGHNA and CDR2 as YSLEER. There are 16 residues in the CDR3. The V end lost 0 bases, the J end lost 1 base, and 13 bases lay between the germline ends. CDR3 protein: CASSQDWDWTSYEQYF. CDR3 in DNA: TGCGCCAGCAGCCAAGATTGGGACTGGACGTCCTACGAGCAGTACTTC.

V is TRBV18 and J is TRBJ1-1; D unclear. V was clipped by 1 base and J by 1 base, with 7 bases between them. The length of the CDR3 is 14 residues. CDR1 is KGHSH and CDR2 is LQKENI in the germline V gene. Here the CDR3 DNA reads TGTGCCAGCTCACCACTACAATCGAACACTGAAGCTTTCTTT. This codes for CASSPLQSNTEAFF.

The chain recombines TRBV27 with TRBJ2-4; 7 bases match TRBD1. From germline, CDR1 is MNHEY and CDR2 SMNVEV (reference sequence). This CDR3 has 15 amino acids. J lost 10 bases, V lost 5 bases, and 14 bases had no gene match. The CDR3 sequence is CASSPRAGGRGIQYF. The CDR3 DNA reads TGTGCCAGCAGTCCCCGCGCAGGGGGAAGGGGTATTCAGTACTTC.

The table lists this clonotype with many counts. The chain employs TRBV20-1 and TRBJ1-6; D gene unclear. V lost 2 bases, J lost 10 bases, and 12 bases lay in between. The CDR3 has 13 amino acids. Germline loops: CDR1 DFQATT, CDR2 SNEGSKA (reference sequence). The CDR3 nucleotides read TGCAGTGCTAGAAGTGGGGATGGCTCACCCCTCCACTTT. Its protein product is CSARSGDGSPLHF.

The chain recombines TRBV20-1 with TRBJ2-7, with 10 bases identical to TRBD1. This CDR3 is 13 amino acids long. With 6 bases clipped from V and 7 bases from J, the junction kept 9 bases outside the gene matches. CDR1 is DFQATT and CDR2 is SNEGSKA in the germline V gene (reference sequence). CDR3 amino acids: CSATGQGVWEQYF. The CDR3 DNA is TGCAGTGCGACCGGACAGGGGGTCTGGGAGCAGTACTTC.

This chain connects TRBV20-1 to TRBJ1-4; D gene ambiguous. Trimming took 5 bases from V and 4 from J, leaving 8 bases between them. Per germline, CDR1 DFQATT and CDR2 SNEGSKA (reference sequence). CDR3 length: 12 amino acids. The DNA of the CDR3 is TGCAGTGCTCCCTCCCTTAATGAAAAACTGTTTTTT. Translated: CSAPSLNEKLFF.

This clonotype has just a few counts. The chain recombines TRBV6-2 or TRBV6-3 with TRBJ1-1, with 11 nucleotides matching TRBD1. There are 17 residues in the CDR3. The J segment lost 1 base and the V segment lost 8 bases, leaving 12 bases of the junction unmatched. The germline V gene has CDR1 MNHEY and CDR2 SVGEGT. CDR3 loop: CASGLYGTGGSNTEAFF. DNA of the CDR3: TGTGCCAGCGGCCTTTATGGGACAGGGGGTTCGAACACTGAAGCTTTCTTT.

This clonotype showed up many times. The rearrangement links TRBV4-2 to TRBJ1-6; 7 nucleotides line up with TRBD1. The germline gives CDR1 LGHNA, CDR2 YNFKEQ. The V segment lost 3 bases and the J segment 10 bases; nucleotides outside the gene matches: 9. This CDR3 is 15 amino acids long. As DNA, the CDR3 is TGTGCCAGCAGCCACAAACAGGGGCCTGAGTCACCCCTCCACTTT. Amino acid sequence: CASSHKQGPESPLHF.

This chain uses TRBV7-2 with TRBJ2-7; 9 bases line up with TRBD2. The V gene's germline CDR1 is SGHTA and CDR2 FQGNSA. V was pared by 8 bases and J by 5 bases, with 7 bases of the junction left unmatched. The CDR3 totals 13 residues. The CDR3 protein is CASARGGGDEQYV. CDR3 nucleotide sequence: TGTGCCAGCGCGAGAGGCGGGGGGGACGAGCAGTACGTC.

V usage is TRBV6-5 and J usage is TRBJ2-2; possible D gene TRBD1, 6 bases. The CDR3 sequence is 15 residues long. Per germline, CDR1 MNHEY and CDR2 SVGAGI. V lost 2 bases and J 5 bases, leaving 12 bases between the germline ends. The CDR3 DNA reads TGTGCCAGCAGTTACGTGGGGGCCGGAACCGGGGAGCTGTTTTTT. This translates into CASSYVGAGTGELFF.

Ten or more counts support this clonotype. DNA of the CDR3: TGTGCCAGCAGTTCAGTAGCGGGGGGCTACAATGAGCAGTTCTTC. Protein: CASSSVAGGYNEQFF. This chain uses TRBV6-5 with TRBJ2-1, with 10 bases that match TRBD2. The CDR3 is made up of 15 amino acids. Germline CDR1 MNHEY, CDR2 SVGAGI. The junction had 3 bases not matched to a gene; V was cut back by 4 bases and J by 3 bases.

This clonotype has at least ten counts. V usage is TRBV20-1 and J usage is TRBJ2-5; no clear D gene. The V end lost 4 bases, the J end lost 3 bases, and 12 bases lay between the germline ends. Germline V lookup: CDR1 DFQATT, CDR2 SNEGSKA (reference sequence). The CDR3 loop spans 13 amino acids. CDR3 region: CSAISGGKETQYF. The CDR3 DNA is TGCAGTGCTATCTCCGGCGGCAAAGAGACCCAGTACTTC.

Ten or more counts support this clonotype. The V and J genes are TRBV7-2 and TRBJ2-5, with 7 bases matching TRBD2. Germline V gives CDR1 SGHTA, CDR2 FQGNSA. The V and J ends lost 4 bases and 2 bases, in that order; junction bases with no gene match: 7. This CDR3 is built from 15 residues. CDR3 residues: CASSSGGGGQETQYF. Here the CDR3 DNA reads TGTGCCAGCAGCTCTGGTGGGGGGGGTCAAGAGACCCAGTACTTC. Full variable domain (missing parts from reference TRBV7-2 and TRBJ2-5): GAGVSQSPSNKVTEKGKDVELRCDPISGHTALYWYRQSLGQGLEFLIYFQGNSAPDKSGLPSDRFSAERTGGSVSTLTIQRTQQEDSAVYLCASSSGGGGQETQYFGPGTRLLVL.

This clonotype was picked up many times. The CDR3 DNA follows: TGCGCCAGCAGCACTCAGACTAGCGGGGGGGATACGCAGTATTTT. Encoded protein: CASSTQTSGGDTQYF. The genes are TRBV5-1 and TRBJ2-3; 13 bases match TRBD2. The V gene's germline CDR1 is SGHRS and CDR2 YFSETQ. After removal of 4 bases from V and 6 bases from J, the junction contained 5 bases not matched to a gene. The CDR3 runs 15 residues. Using reference TRBV5-1 and TRBJ2-3 for the parts outside the CDR3, the full variable domain is KAGVTQTPRYLIKTRGQQVTLSCSPISGHRSVSWYQQTPGQGLQFLFEYFSETQRNKGNFPGRFSGRQFSNSRSEMNVSTLELGDSALYLCASSTQTSGGDTQYFGPGTRLTVL.

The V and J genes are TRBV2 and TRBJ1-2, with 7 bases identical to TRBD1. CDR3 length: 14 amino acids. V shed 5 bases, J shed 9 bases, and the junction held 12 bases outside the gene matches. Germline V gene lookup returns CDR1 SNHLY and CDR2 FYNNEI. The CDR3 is CASSLQGLDRRYTF. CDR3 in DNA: TGTGCCAGCAGTCTCCAGGGGCTGGACAGGCGCTACACCTTC.

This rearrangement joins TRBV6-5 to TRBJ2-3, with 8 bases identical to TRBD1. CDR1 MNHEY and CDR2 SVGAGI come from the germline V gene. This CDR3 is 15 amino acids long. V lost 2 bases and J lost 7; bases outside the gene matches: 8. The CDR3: CASSYAQGAKNTQYF. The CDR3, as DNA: TGTGCCAGCAGTTACGCGCAGGGGGCTAAAAATACGCAGTATTTT.